This T cell receptor (beta chain) was captured in a study of control samples from healthy donors and cancer patients. V lost 4 bases to trimming and J lost 3 bases; unmatched junction nucleotides: 11. Per germline, CDR1 MDHEN and CDR2 SYDVKM. The CDR3 totals 17 residues. Measured with immunoSEQ multiplex PCR; TCRdb has only the in-frame clones, and not every one. The sample carries 70,000 to 85,000 clones, roughly 88% recorded once. This clone showed up just once. This receptor was obtained from a man between 60 and 70 years old with head and neck cancer. The chain carries TRBV28 and TRBJ1-2; 10 nucleotides agree with TRBD1. The sequencing sample was made of PBMCs. The CDR3 sequence: CASSSDSGTGDDYGYTF. CDR3 nucleotides: TGTGCCAGCAGTTCCGATTCCGGGACAGGGGATGACTATGGCTACACCTTC.